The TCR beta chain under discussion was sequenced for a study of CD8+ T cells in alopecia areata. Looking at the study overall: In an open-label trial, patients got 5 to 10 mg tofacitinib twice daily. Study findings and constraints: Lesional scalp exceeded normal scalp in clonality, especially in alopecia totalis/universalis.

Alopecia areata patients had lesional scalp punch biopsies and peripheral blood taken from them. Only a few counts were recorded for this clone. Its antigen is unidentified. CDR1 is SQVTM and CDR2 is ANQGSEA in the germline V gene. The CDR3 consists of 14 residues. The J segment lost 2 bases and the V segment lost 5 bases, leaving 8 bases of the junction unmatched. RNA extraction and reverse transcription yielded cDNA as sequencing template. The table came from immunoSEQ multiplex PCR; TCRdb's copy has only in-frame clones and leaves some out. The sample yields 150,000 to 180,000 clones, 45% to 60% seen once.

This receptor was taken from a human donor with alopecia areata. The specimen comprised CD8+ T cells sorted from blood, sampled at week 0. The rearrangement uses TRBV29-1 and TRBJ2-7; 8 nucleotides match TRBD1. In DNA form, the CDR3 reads TGCAGCGTTCAGCCGGACAGGGTTCCCTACGAGCAGTACTTC. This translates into CSVQPDRVPYEQYF.